One sample yielded the 31 T cell receptor beta chains listed below, sequenced in a study of T cells after posttransplantation cyclophosphamide. Only in-frame clones appear in the TCRdb table, and some are missing; sequencing was by immunoSEQ multiplex PCR. The sample holds about 11,000 clones, about 95% seen once. Sequencing used naive CD8+ T cells sorted from PBMCs. The source of these receptors is a man aged 25 to 40 in good health and a related stem cell transplant donor.

V is TRBV15 and J is TRBJ2-1; no definite D call. The CDR3 covers 18 residues. The V end was cut by 0 bases, the J end by 1 base, with 16 bases between. CDR1 LNHNV and CDR2 YYDKDF come from the germline V gene (reference sequence). In nucleotides, the CDR3 is TGTGCCACCAGCAGAGATCCATCACCAGGAAGATCCTACAATGAGCAGTTCTTC. Translating it yields CATSRDPSPGRSYNEQFF.

The J gene is TRBJ2-3, the V gene TRBV7-3; 11 bases align to TRBD1. The V gene's germline CDR1 is SGHTA and CDR2 FQGTGA. Trimming removed 6 bases from V and 4 bases from J; junction bases left unmatched: 6. This CDR3 comprises 15 residues. The chain's CDR3 is CASSLGQGDSDTQYF. In DNA form, the CDR3 reads TGTGCCAGCAGTTTGGGACAGGGGGATTCAGATACGCAGTATTTT.

Worth noting for this clone: This sample also contains other DNA sequences that code for the same CDR3. This chain joins TRBV29-1 and TRBJ2-7; the match to TRBD2 covers 8 bases. From germline, CDR1 is SQVTM and CDR2 ANQGSEA. The CDR3 covers 16 residues. V lost 3 bases to trimming and J lost 2 bases; unmatched junction nucleotides: 12. The CDR3 reads CSVEPAGGGHTYEQYF. The CDR3, as DNA: TGCAGCGTTGAGCCCGCGGGCGGGGGGCATACCTACGAGCAGTACTTC.

This chain links TRBV7-9 with TRBJ2-5, with D possibly being TRBD1 (6 bases). CDR3 length equals 13 residues. The germline V gene has CDR1 SEHNR and CDR2 FQNEAQ (reference sequence). Trimming cost V 3 bases and J 5 bases, with 10 bases left between them. CDR3 nucleotide sequence: TGTGCCAGCAGCTTGGGGGCCTGGGAGACCCAGTACTTC. Its translation is CASSLGAWETQYF.

The CDR3, as DNA: TGTGCCAGCAGTCGTAGCGGGGACTCCTACGAGCAGTACTTC. Amino acid sequence: CASSRSGDSYEQYF. The genes are TRBV7-9 and TRBJ2-7, with TRBD2 identical over 8 bases. CDR1 is SEHNR and CDR2 is FQNEAQ in the germline V gene (reference sequence). V was pared by 6 bases and J by 0 bases, with 4 bases of the junction left unmatched. The CDR3 covers 14 residues.

This rearrangement joins TRBV13 to TRBJ2-1, with TRBD1 matching over 11 bases. This CDR3 is 16 amino acids long. Germline CDR1 reads PRHDT; CDR2 reads FYEKMQ (reference sequence). Trimming removed 3 bases from V and 6 bases from J; junction bases left unmatched: 7. The DNA for the CDR3 is TGTGCCAGCAGCTTGGGACAGGGGGTACTCGCCAATGAGCAGTTCTTC. Its protein is CASSLGQGVLANEQFF.

This chain connects TRBV27 to TRBJ2-3; no definite D call. CDR3 length equals 13 residues. The V end was cut by 1 base, the J end by 4 bases, with 6 bases between. Germline assignment: CDR1 MNHEY and CDR2 SMNVEV (reference sequence). CDR3 in DNA: TGTGCCAGCAGTTTATACAGAGCAGATACGCAGTATTTT. This encodes CASSLYRADTQYF.

The chain uses TRBV6-5 and TRBJ2-1; tentative D call: TRBD1 (6 bases). This CDR3 region has 15 residues. V was pared by 3 bases and J by 6 bases, with 15 bases between. CDR1 and CDR2 (germline): MNHEY, SVGAGI. The CDR3 sequence: CASSYWAGDANEQFF. CDR3 nucleotides: TGTGCCAGCAGTTATTGGGCAGGGGATGCCAATGAGCAGTTCTTC.

This clone was recorded once. This rearrangement joins TRBV4-1 to TRBJ2-7, with 11 bases that match TRBD2. J lost 4 bases, V lost 1 base, and 3 bases had no gene match. Germline V lookup: CDR1 MGHRA, CDR2 YSYEKL. This CDR3 has 15 amino acids. Written as DNA, the CDR3 is TGCGCCAGCAGCCAAGCAGTAGCGGGGGGGTACGAGCAGTACTTC. This translates into CASSQAVAGGYEQYF.

This chain uses TRBV27 with TRBJ2-7; tentative D call: TRBD2 (6 bases). Trimming shortened V by 4 bases and J by 0 bases, and 13 bases separated the two germline ends. Per germline, CDR1 MNHEY and CDR2 SMNVEV (reference sequence). This CDR3 is built from 15 residues. CDR3 nucleotides: TGTGCCAGCAGTTCCCCCGGGGGTGGCTCCTACGAGCAGTACTTC. Translating gives CASSSPGGGSYEQYF.

This rearrangement joins TRBV4-3 to TRBJ2-7, with 9 bases that match TRBD1. V was clipped by 0 bases and J by 2 bases; unmatched bases: 5. The CDR3 is 16 residues long. Germline CDR1 reads LGHNA; CDR2 reads YSLEER. Written as DNA, the CDR3 is TGCGCCAGCAGCCAAGACCGGACAGGGGCTACCTACGAGCAGTACTTC. This codes for CASSQDRTGATYEQYF.

For this clone: At one end, the junction sequence differs from germline, possibly due to a read error. This chain connects TRBV7-7 to TRBJ2-3; D is possibly TRBD1 (6 bases). The CDR3 runs to 14 residues. Germline CDR1 reads SSHAT; CDR2 reads FNYEAQ (reference sequence). CDR3 loop: CASSPGVTRDTQYF. The CDR3 coding sequence is TGTGCTAGCAGCCCAGGGGTGACCAGAGATACGCAGTATTTT.

The chain carries TRBV9 and TRBJ2-1, with D maybe TRBD1 (6 bases). V gave up 2 bases and J gave up 12 bases, with 15 bases separating them. There are 13 residues in the CDR3. The germline V gene has CDR1 SGDLS and CDR2 YYNGEE. CDR3 loop: CASSVQTGNGQFF. In DNA form, the CDR3 reads TGTGCCAGCAGCGTTCAAACAGGGAACGGGCAGTTCTTC.

This rearrangement joins TRBV4-1 to TRBJ1-2, with TRBD1 matching 7 bases. The CDR3 is 16 residues long. Germline CDR1 and CDR2: MGHRA and YSYEKL. V gave up 2 bases and J gave up 4 bases; unmatched junction bases: 10. The CDR3 sequence: CASSQQSDRSSYGYTF. The CDR3 coding sequence is TGCGCCAGCAGCCAACAATCGGACAGGAGTTCCTATGGCTACACCTTC.

This chain connects TRBV28 to TRBJ2-2; 9 bases map to TRBD1. This CDR3 is 15 amino acids long. Germline V gene lookup returns CDR1 MDHEN and CDR2 SYDVKM. V was pared by 5 bases and J by 3 bases, with 4 bases of the junction left unmatched. DNA of the CDR3: TGTGCCAGCAGTGACCGGGACAGGGACACCGGGGAGCTGTTTTTT. Its translation: CASSDRDRDTGELFF. Full variable domain (remainder filled in from reference TRBV28 and TRBJ2-2): DVKVTQSSRYLVKRTGEKVFLECVQDMDHENMFWYRQDPGLGLRLIYFSYDVKMKEKGDIPEGYSVSREKKERFSLILESASTNQTSMYLCASSDRDRDTGELFFGEGSRLTVL.

V usage is TRBV19 and J usage is TRBJ2-3; a weak D match, TRBD1 (5 bases). The CDR3 covers 13 residues. Trimming pared 6 bases from V and 3 bases from J, leaving 10 bases between. The germline CDR1 and CDR2 sequences are LNHDA and SQIVND (reference sequence). Here the CDR3 reads CASRKGQTDTQYF. CDR3 coding DNA: TGTGCCAGTAGAAAGGGGCAGACAGATACGCAGTATTTT.

This clone has a handful of counts. The chain joins TRBV5-1 to TRBJ1-1; TRBD1 is a possible D gene (5 bases). Germline CDR1 SGHRS, CDR2 YFSETQ. The CDR3 runs 14 residues. Trimming cost V 4 bases and J 1 base, with 11 bases left between them. In DNA, the CDR3 is TGCGCCAGCAGCGCCAGGGCTGAGAACACTGAAGCTTTCTTT. It specifies CASSARAENTEAFF.

The chain is built from TRBV5-8 and TRBJ2-7; 7 bases line up with TRBD1. The CDR3 runs to 15 residues. V dropped 4 bases and J dropped 2; count of bases not matched to a gene: 9. Germline V gives CDR1 SGHTS, CDR2 YDEGEE. In nucleotides, the CDR3 is TGTGCCAGCAGCCTGGACAGGCCTCGTACCTACGAGCAGTACTTC. Amino acid sequence: CASSLDRPRTYEQYF.

The count of this clone is one. The V and J genes are TRBV4-2 and TRBJ2-7; TRBD2 matches 10 bases. The J segment lost 6 bases and the V segment lost 6 bases, leaving 5 bases of the junction unmatched. Germline V CDR1 and CDR2: LGHNA, YNFKEQ. The CDR3 has 13 residues. In DNA, the CDR3 is TGTGCCAGCAGGGGACTAGCGATGGGCGAGCAGTACTTC. Its protein product is CASRGLAMGEQYF.

The chain employs TRBV5-6 and TRBJ1-2; no clear D. Between the trimmed V and J ends, which lost 0 bases and 0 bases, there was a span of 6 bases. The CDR3 consists of 14 residues. The V gene's germline CDR1 is SGHDT and CDR2 YYEEEE. The CDR3 reads CASSLEAANYGYTF. The CDR3 region has the DNA TGTGCCAGCAGCTTGGAAGCGGCTAACTATGGCTACACCTTC.

The gene calls are TRBV6-5 and TRBJ2-7, with 7 bases that match TRBD2. Germline CDR1 is MNHEY and CDR2 is SVGAGI. The length of the CDR3 is 13 residues. J lost 3 bases, V lost 4 bases, and 3 bases had no gene match. The DNA for the CDR3 is TGTGCCAGCAGTTGGGGGAGGGACTACGAGCAGTACTTC. Translation: CASSWGRDYEQYF.

The J gene is TRBJ2-3, the V gene TRBV13; 9 bases line up with TRBD1. Germline CDR1 is PRHDT and CDR2 is FYEKMQ (reference sequence). CDR3 length: 16 amino acids. The V gene end was trimmed by 5 bases and the J gene end by 2 bases; junction bases not matched to a gene: 8. The CDR3 region has the DNA TGTGCCAGCAGCCCCCGGACAGGGGAGATCACAGATACGCAGTATTTT. It translates to CASSPRTGEITDTQYF. The full variable domain, completed using reference TRBV13 and TRBJ2-3, is AAGVIQSPRHLIKEKRETATLKCYPIPRHDTVYWYQQGPGQDPQFLISFYEKMQSDKGSIPDRFSAQQFSDYHSELNMSSLELGDSALYFCASSPRTGEITDTQYFGPGTRLTVL.

The rearrangement uses TRBV5-1 and TRBJ1-2, with 8 bases that match TRBD1. J lost 4 bases, V lost 5 bases, and 7 bases had no gene match. The CDR3 sequence is 14 residues long. The germline V gene has CDR1 SGHRS and CDR2 YFSETQ. CDR3 protein: CASRFPGGTYGYTF. CDR3 DNA: TGCGCCAGCAGGTTCCCAGGGGGCACCTATGGCTACACCTTC.

The chain employs TRBV19 and TRBJ2-7; TRBD1 matches at 10 bases. CDR3 length equals 14 residues. V was pared by 5 bases and J by 3 bases, with 4 bases of the junction left unmatched. Germline V gene sequence: CDR1 LNHDA, CDR2 SQIVND (reference sequence). The chain's CDR3 is CASSGGTGDYEQYF. The CDR3 nucleotides read TGTGCCAGTAGTGGCGGGACAGGGGACTACGAGCAGTACTTC.

The chain couples TRBV13 to TRBJ1-1; 10 nucleotides line up with TRBD1. V shed 4 bases and J 4 bases; nucleotides not matched to a gene: 3. The CDR3 spans 14 residues. Germline-derived CDR1 and CDR2 are PRHDT and FYEKMQ (reference sequence). This CDR3 is CASSSGQGFTEAFF. CDR3 nucleotides: TGTGCCAGCAGCTCGGGACAGGGGTTCACTGAAGCTTTCTTT.

The CDR3 here is CASSLDGAYEQYF. DNA of the CDR3: TGCGCCAGCAGCTTGGACGGAGCCTACGAGCAGTACTTC. The J gene is TRBJ2-7, the V gene TRBV5-1; D gene uncertain. This CDR3 has 13 amino acids. V lost 0 bases to trimming and J lost 2 bases, with 6 bases between them. Germline CDR1 and CDR2: SGHRS and YFSETQ.

The chain recombines TRBV13 with TRBJ2-5, with 11 bases aligning to TRBD2. Judging by the DNA end, TRBJ2-7 fits better; the J call may be wrong. Germline lookup yields CDR1 PRHDT and CDR2 FYEKMQ (reference sequence). The length of the CDR3 is 15 residues. The DNA for the CDR3 is TGTGCCAGCAGCGTCCTTAGCGGGGGGGCCTACGAGCAGTACTTC. As protein: CASSVLSGGAYEQYF.

The chain employs TRBV4-1 and TRBJ1-1, with 9 bases identical to TRBD1. Germline trimming cut 0 bases from V and 6 bases from J; bases unmatched to any gene: 8. Germline V CDR1 and CDR2: MGHRA, YSYEKL. CDR3 size: 16 residues. CDR3 protein: CASSQETGQGTAEAFF. CDR3 nucleotides: TGCGCCAGCAGCCAAGAGACGGGACAGGGAACGGCTGAAGCTTTCTTT.

This chain joins TRBV6-6 and TRBJ2-5; maybe TRBD1 (5 bases). V shed 10 bases and J shed 5 bases, with 11 bases lying between them. Germline CDR1 reads MNHNY; CDR2 reads SVGAGI (reference sequence). The CDR3 sequence is 11 residues long. CDR3 nucleotide sequence: TGTGCCATCCGCCAGGGTGAGACCCAGTACTTC. Translated: CAIRQGETQYF.

Here the CDR3 reads CASSQDTEANTEAFF. CDR3 nucleotides: TGCGCCAGCAGCCAAGACACCGAGGCGAACACTGAAGCTTTCTTT. The chain uses TRBV4-3 and TRBJ1-1, with D uncertain. The CDR3 runs 15 residues. From germline, CDR1 is LGHNA and CDR2 YSLEER. V was pared by 0 bases and J by 1 base, with 9 bases between.

The J gene is TRBJ2-7, the V gene TRBV7-2; D remains ambiguous. Germline V gives CDR1 SGHTA, CDR2 FQGNSA. Trimming removed 5 bases at V and 7 bases at J, with 21 bases between. The CDR3 is 15 residues long. For the CDR3, the DNA is TGTGCCAGCAGCCCCGTTCGTCGTAGTCCGCGTGAGCAGTACTTC. As protein: CASSPVRRSPREQYF.